These T cell receptor beta chains were read from a single sample in a study of early T cells in non-severe SARS-CoV-2 infection. A single record per CDR3 protein comes from TCRdb applying MiXCR to the 5' RACE reads. The sample contains 55,000 to 65,000 distinct CDR3 sequences, approximately 9% of which appear only once. The source material was whole blood. The receptors shown here come from an adult who was a healthcare worker with PCR-confirmed SARS-CoV-2 infection or an uninfected control (not recorded which). CDR3s include the opening cysteine and the closing phenylalanine or tryptophan. A D gene is named only where the DNA matches it firmly. Clone size, where shown, is once, few, many, or a class for clones that have expanded.

j_gene,abundance,v_gene,d_gene,CDR3aa,CDR3nt
TRBJ2-7,NA,TRBV3-1,NA,CASSLTGQTYEQYF,TGTGCCAGCAGCCTTACGGGACAAACCTACGAGCAGTACTTC
TRBJ2-7,NA,TRBV20-1,TRBD2,CSARDGTRFEQYF,TGCAGTGCTAGAGACGGGACTAGATTCGAGCAGTACTTC
TRBJ2-1,NA,TRBV4-2,TRBD2,CASSSRLAEYNEQFF,TGTGCCAGCAGCTCAAGACTAGCGGAATACAATGAGCAGTTCTTC
TRBJ1-1,NA,TRBV10-3,TRBD1,CAISDARGDTEAFF,TGTGCCATCAGTGACGCCAGGGGGGATACTGAAGCTTTCTTT
TRBJ2-7,few,TRBV7-2,NA,CASSQMTGAYEQYF,TGTGCCAGCAGCCAAATGACAGGCGCCTACGAGCAGTACTTC
TRBJ1-6,few,TRBV27,TRBD1,CASSDRESGYNSPLHF,TGTGCCAGCAGTGACAGGGAAAGCGGCTATAATTCACCCCTCCACTTT
TRBJ2-1,many,TRBV6-6,TRBD2,CASRLAGGPGHEQFF,TGTGCCAGCCGACTAGCGGGAGGTCCGGGGCATGAGCAGTTCTTC
TRBJ1-6,NA,TRBV20-1,TRBD1,CSAIYRGDNSPLHF,TGCAGTGCTATATACAGGGGCGATAATTCACCCCTCCACTTT
TRBJ2-5,many,TRBV28,TRBD1,CASRRDSQETQYF,TGTGCCAGCAGACGGGACAGCCAAGAGACCCAGTACTTC
TRBJ2-4,few,TRBV7-9,NA,CASSPLAKNIQYF,TGTGCCAGCTCCCCTCTAGCCAAAAACATTCAGTACTTC
TRBJ2-7,many,TRBV5-5,TRBD1,CASSKGQGRYEQYF,TGTGCCAGCAGCAAGGGACAGGGAAGGTACGAGCAGTACTTC
TRBJ1-2,many,TRBV30,NA,CAWDQGQSSNYGYTF,TGTGCCTGGGATCAAGGACAGTCCTCTAACTATGGCTACACCTTC
TRBJ2-1,many,TRBV6-2/TRBV6-3,NA,CASSYSPTGGSSYNEQFF,TGTGCCAGCAGTTACTCACCGACGGGCGGAAGCTCCTACAATGAGCAGTTCTTC
TRBJ1-1,many,TRBV6-2/TRBV6-3,NA,CASSYGVGTEAFF,TGTGCCAGCAGTTACGGGGTGGGCACTGAAGCTTTCTTT
TRBJ2-1,many,TRBV20-1,NA,CSAARTFAYNEQFF,TGCAGTGCTGCCAGGACATTCGCCTACAATGAGCAGTTCTTC
TRBJ1-5,few,TRBV12-3/TRBV12-4,NA,CASSLNSLSNQPQHF,TGTGCCAGCAGTTTAAACAGCCTTAGCAATCAGCCCCAGCATTTT